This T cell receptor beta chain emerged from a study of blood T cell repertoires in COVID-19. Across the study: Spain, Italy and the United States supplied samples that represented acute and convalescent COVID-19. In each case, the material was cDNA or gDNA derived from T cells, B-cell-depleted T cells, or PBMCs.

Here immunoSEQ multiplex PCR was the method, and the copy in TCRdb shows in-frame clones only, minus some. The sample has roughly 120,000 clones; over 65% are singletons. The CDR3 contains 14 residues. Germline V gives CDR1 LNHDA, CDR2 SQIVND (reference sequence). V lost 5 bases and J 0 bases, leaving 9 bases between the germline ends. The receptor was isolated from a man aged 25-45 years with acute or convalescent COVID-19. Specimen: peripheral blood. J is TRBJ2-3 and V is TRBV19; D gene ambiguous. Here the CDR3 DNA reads TGTGCCAGTAGTCCCCAGGCTAGCACAGATACGCAGTATTTT. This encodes CASSPQASTDTQYF.